This entry describes one T cell receptor beta chain. Its cognate antigen is unknown. Unique molecular identifiers were incorporated during preparation of the TCRbeta library. A single record per CDR3 protein comes from TCRdb applying MiXCR to the PCR reads. Among 610,000 or so distinct CDR3 sequences, 25% to 30% were seen once, and the ten largest hold approximately 39%. The data stem from a study of T-cell reconstitution after alpha-beta-depleted transplantation in children. Broader study findings: Newly made T cells mostly supplied T-cell counts and diversity one year after transplant. At around two months after transplant, the alpha-beta T cells were reportedly derived from several hundred expanded clones that came from non-depleted graft cells. Surviving recipient T cells and intrathymic progenitors accounted for some patients' high TCRbeta diversity at day 60.

The germline V gene encodes CDR1 KGHDR and CDR2 SFDVKD. The CDR3 spans 14 residues. The germline V and J ends were trimmed by 1 base and 2 bases, with 7 bases remaining between them. The sample in question was PBMCs, obtained before TCRalphabeta/CD19-depleted stem cell transplant. The origin of this receptor is a boy less than two years old with Wiskott-Aldrich syndrome, due to receive a stem cell transplant. V and J are TRBV24-1 and TRBJ2-5; D not resolved. In DNA, the CDR3 is TGTGCCACCAGTGATTTAACGAATCAAGAGACCCAGTACTTC. Amino acids: CATSDLTNQETQYF.